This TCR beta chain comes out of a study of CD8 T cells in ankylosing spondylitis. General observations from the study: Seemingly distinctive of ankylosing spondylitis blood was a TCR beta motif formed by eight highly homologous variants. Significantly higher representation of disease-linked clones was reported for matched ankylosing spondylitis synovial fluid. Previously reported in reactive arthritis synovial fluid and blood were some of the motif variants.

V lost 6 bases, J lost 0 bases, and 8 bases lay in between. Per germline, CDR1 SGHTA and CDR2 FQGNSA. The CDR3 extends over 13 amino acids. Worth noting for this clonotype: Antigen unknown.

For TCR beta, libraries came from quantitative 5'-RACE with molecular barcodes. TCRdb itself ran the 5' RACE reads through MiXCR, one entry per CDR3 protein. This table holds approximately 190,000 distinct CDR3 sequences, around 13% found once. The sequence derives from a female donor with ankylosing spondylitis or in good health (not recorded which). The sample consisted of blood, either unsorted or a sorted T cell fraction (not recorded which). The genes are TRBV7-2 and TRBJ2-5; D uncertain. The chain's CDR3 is CASRNGYQETQYF. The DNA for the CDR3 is TGTGCCAGCAGAAACGGATACCAAGAGACCCAGTACTTC. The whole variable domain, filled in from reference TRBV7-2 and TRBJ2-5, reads GAGVSQSPSNKVTEKGKDVELRCDPISGHTALYWYRQSLGQGLEFLIYFQGNSAPDKSGLPSDRFSAERTGGSVSTLTIQRTQQEDSAVYLCASRNGYQETQYFGPGTRLLVL.